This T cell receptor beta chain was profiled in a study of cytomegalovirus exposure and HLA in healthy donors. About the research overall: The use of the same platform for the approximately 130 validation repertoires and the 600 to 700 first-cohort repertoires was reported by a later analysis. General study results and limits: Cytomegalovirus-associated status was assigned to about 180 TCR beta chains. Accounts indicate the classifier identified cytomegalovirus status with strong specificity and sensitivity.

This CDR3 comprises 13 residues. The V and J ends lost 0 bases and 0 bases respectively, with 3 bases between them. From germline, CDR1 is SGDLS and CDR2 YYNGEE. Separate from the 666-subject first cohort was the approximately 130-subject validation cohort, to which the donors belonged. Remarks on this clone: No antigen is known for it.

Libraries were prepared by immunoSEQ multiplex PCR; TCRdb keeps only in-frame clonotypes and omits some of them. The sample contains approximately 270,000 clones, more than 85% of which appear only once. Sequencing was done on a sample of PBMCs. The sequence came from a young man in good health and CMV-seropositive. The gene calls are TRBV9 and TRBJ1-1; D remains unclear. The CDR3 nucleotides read TGTGCCAGCAGCGTAGCCATGAACACTGAAGCTTTCTTT. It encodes CASSVAMNTEAFF.